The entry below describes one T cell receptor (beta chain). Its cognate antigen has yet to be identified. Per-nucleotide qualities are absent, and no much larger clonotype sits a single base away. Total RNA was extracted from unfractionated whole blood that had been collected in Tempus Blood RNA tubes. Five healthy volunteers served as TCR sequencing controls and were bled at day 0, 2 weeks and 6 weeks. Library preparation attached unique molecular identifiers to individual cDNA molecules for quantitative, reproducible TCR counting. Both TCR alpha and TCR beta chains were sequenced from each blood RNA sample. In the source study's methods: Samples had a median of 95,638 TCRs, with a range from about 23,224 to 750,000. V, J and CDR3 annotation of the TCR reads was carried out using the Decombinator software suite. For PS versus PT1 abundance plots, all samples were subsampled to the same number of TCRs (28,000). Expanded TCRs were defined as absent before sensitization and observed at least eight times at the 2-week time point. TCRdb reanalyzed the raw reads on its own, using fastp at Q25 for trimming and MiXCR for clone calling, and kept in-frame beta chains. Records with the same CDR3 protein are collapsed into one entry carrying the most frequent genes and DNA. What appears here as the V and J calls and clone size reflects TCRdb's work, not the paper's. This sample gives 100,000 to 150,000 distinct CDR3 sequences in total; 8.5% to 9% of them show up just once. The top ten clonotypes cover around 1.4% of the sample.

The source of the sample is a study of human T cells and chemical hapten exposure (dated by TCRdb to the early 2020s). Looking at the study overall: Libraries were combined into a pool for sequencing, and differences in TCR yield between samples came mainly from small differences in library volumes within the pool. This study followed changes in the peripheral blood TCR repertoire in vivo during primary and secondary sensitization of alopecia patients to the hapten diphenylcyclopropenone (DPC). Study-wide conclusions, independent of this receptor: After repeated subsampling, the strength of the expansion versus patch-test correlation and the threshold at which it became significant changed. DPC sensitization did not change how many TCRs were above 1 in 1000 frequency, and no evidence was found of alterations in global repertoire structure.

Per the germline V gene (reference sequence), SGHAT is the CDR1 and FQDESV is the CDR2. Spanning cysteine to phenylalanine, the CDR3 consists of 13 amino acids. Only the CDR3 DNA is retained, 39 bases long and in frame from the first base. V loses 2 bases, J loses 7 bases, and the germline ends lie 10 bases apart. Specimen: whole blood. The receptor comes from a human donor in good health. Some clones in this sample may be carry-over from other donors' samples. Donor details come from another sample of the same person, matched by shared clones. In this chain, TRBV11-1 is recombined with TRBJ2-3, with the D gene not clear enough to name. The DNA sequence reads TGTGCCAGCAGCTTAACCGACTTTTATACGCAGTATTTT. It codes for CASSLTDFYTQYF. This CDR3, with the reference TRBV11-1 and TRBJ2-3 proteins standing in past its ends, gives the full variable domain EAEVAQSPRYKITEKSQAVAFWCDPISGHATLYWYRQILGQGPELLVQFQDESVVDDSQLPKDRFSAERLKGVDSTLKIQPAELGDSAMYLCASSLTDFYTQYFGPGTRLTVL.